This entry describes one T cell receptor (beta chain). Its target is unknown. Only in-frame clones appear in the TCRdb table, and some are missing; sequencing was by immunoSEQ multiplex PCR. Of roughly 16,000 clones listed, 65% to 85% are singletons. These data are taken from a study of CD4+ T cells in melanoma. The CDR3 contains 15 residues. Germline V CDR1 and CDR2: MNHEY, SMNVEV (reference sequence). With 8 bases removed from V and 2 bases from J, the gap between germline ends came to 16 bases. Study-wide results and caveats: CD8+ T cell, macrophage and B cell function reportedly correlated with neoantigen-specific CD4+ T cells. Reportedly, melanoma neoantigen-specific CD4+ T cells showed varied differentiation states.

The specimen was cells from a culture (not recorded whether cultured in vitro). This clonotype was sampled from a human donor with melanoma. V is TRBV27 and J is TRBJ1-5; maybe TRBD1 (5 bases). CDR3 in amino acids: CASQPWGSGNQPQHF. The CDR3 coding sequence is TGTGCCAGCCAACCCTGGGGGAGCGGCAATCAGCCCCAGCATTTT.